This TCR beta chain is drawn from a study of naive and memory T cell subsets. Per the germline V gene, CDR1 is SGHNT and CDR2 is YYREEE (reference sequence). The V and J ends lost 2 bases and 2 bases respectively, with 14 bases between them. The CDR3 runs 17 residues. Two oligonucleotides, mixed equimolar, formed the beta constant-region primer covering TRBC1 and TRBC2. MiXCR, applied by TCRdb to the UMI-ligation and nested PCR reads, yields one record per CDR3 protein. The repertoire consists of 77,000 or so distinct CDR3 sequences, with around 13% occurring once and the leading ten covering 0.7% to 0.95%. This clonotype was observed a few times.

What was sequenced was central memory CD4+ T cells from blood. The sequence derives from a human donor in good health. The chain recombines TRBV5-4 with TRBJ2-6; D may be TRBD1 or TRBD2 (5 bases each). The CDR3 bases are TGTGCCAGCAGCTTCCCAGGGAGTCCCCCTGGGGCCAACGTCCTGACTTTC. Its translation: CASSFPGSPPGANVLTF.